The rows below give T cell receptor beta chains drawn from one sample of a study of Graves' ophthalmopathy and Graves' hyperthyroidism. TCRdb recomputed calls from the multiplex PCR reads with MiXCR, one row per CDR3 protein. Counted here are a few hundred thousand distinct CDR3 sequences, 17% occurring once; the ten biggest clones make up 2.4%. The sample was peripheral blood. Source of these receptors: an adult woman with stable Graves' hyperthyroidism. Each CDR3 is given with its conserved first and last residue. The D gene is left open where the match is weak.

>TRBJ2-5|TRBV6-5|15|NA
CASSLTMGPQETQYF
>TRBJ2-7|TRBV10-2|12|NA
CASSDQGNEQYF
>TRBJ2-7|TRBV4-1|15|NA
CASSQVELPPNEQYF
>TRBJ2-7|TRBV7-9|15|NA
CASSPTERGGYEQYF
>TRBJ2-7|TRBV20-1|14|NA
CSARDPTAPYEQYF
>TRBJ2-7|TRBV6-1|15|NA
CASSEMSKTPVEQYF
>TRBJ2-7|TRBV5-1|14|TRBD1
CASSFRTGVYEQYF
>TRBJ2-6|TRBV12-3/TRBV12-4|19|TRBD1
CASSSLQTRQGSGANVLTF
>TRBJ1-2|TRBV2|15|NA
CASSGLRGSSYSYTF
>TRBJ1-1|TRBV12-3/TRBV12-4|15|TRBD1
CASSPEDRGGTEAFF
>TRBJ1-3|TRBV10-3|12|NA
CAISEAGNTIYF
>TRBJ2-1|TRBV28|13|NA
CASSQVTYNEQFF
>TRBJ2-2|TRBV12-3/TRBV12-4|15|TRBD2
CASSSSGSDTGELFF
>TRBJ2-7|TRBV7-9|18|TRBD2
CASTRTTSGSFWSVEQYF
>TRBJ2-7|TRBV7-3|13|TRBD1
CASSYGTGAEQYF
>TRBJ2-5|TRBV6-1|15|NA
CASSELAEHQETQYF
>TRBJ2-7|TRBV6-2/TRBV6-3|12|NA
CASSLRLMEQYF
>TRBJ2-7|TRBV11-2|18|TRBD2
CASSSPVWTSGSAYEQYF
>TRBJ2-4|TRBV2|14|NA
CASSARDPKNIQYF
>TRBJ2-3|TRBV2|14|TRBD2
CASISGSSTDTQYF
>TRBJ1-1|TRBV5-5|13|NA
CASSRDTNTEAFF
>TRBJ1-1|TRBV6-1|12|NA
CASTVSGGEAFF
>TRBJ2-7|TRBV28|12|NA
CATQSGPAEQYF
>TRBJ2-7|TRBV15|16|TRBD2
CATSKRTSGRIDEQYF
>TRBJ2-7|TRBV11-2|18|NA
CASSLERIGGRGSYEQYF
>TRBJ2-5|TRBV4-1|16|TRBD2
CASSQDVIAGVETQYF
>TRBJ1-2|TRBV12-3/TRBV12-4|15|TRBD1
CASSSWTGHNYGYTF
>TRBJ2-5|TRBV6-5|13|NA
CASSYGPEETQYF
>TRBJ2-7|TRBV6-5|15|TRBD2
CASSYSAGEGYEQYF
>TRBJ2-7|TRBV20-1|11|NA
CSADLRGEQYF
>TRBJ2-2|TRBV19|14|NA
CASSIGQNTGELFF
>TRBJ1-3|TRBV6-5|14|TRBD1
CASSSGGLGNTIYF
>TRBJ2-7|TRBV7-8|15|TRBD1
CASSHNRDRVYEQYF
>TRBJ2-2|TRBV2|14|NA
CASTSVARTGELFF
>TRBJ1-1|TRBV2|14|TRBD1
CASRRTGAYTEAFF
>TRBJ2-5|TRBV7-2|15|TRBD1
CASNYGGQGGETQYF